This T cell receptor beta chain came from a study of low-dose radiotherapy and immunotherapy resistance in tumors. Study overall: With 1 Gy per fraction every two weeks, Cohort 2 accumulated 13 Gy across 26 weeks. Each two-week cycle included intravenous cyclophosphamide 200 mg/m2, given one day before radiation and immunotherapy.

CDR3 size: 14 residues. CDR1 and CDR2 from the germline V gene are MNHNY and SVGAGI (reference sequence). Trimming stripped 2 bases from V and 5 bases from J, with 12 bases between. The time point is: after trial treatment. Sample treatment: LDRT plus nivolumab, ipilimumab, low-dose cyclophosphamide and aspirin (RACIN trial). This clonotype came up many times. TRAV- and TRBV-specific primers primed first-strand cDNA, covering alpha and beta chains. With a V-primer adapter and a constant-region primer, TCRs were amplified for 20 to 25 PCR cycles. TCRdb fed the reads into MiXCR, producing one record per CDR3 protein. The sample has 85,000 to 95,000 distinct CDR3 sequences; approximately 22% are singletons.

The receptor was derived from a female donor with ovarian cancer. The chain recombines TRBV6-6 with TRBJ1-1; the D gene is possibly TRBD1 (6 bases). This specimen was PBMCs, taken after low-dose radiotherapy plus immunotherapy. CDR3: CASSYTRGGTEAFF. Written as DNA, the CDR3 is TGTGCCAGCAGTTACACGAGGGGGGGAACTGAAGCTTTCTTT.